These 32 T cell receptor beta chains originate from one sample sequenced in a study of CD8 T cells in Susac syndrome. After extraction with the RNeasy kit, roughly 0.45 to 1 ug of the RNA was reverse transcribed using random hexamers. TCRdb re-analysed the immunoSEQ multiplex PCR reads in MiXCR, keeping a single row per CDR3 protein. The sample has more than 90,000 distinct CDR3 sequences, around 92% seen once. The sample taken for sequencing was CD4+ T cells from PBMCs. The origin of the receptors is a human donor with multiple sclerosis.

The chain uses TRBV27 and TRBJ2-6; 7 bases match TRBD2. This CDR3 has 17 residues. The germline V gene encodes CDR1 MNHEY and CDR2 SMNVEV (reference sequence). With V trimmed by 11 bases and J by 0 bases, 13 bases remained unmatched. This CDR3 reads CASRPLAVGSGANVLTF. The CDR3 DNA reads as TGTGCCTCAAGACCCCTAGCGGTGGGCTCTGGGGCCAACGTCCTGACTTTC.

The V call is TRBV6-2 or TRBV6-3, the J call TRBJ2-7; D is ambiguous. CDR3 length: 11 amino acids. V was cut by 8 bases and J by 2 bases, with 7 bases left in between. Germline V CDR1 and CDR2: MNHEY, SVGEGT. CDR3 coding DNA: TGTGCCAGCGAAGAGGCCTACGAGCAGTACTTC. Translating gives CASEEAYEQYF.

The chain recombines TRBV5-1 with TRBJ1-6; D call uncertain. CDR3 length: 15 amino acids. V lost 3 bases to trimming and J lost 5 bases, with 12 bases between them. Germline V CDR1 and CDR2: SGHRS, YFSETQ. The CDR3 protein is CASSSRGFNNSPLHF. In DNA form, the CDR3 reads TGCGCCAGCAGCTCGAGAGGGTTTAATAATTCACCCCTCCACTTT.

This chain links TRBV29-1 with TRBJ1-6; D unresolved. The CDR3 runs 13 residues. CDR1 is SQVTM, CDR2 ANQGSEA, per germline. Trimming shortened V by 4 bases and J by 5 bases, and 9 bases separated the two germline ends. The CDR3 here is CSVGTGHNSPLHF. CDR3 nucleotides: TGCAGCGTTGGGACGGGTCATAATTCACCCCTCCACTTT.

The chain joins TRBV2 to TRBJ2-5; 9 bases fit TRBD1. This CDR3 comprises 15 residues. The germline gives CDR1 SNHLY, CDR2 FYNNEI. V lost 3 bases and J lost 4; bases outside the gene matches: 6. This chain's CDR3 is CASSDNRGRRETQYF. CDR3 nucleotide sequence: TGTGCCAGCAGTGATAACAGGGGGCGAAGAGAGACCCAGTACTTC.

The V call is TRBV5-4, the J call TRBJ2-1; a weak D match, TRBD1 (5 bases). Germline V lookup: CDR1 SGHNT, CDR2 YYREEE (reference sequence). The ends were cut back, 7 bases at V and 0 bases at J, with 14 bases in the middle. The CDR3 sequence is 15 residues long. CDR3 nucleotides: TGTGCCAGCGGCAAGCTTGACAGCTCCTACAATGAGCAGTTCTTC. Amino acids: CASGKLDSSYNEQFF. Filled out from reference TRBV5-4 and TRBJ2-1, the complete variable domain reads ETGVTQSPTHLIKTRGQQVTLRCSSQSGHNTVSWYQQALGQGPQFIFQYYREEENGRGNFPPRFSGLQFPNYSSELNVNALELDDSALYLCASGKLDSSYNEQFFGPGTRLTVL.

This rearrangement joins TRBV5-3 to TRBJ1-3; D unresolved. TRBV5-3 is an open reading frame, and its role is uncertain. V was cut by 1 base and J by 5 bases, with 13 bases left in between. There are 15 residues in the CDR3. CDR3 loop: CARSLKRLVRNTIYF. As DNA, the CDR3 is TGTGCCAGAAGCTTGAAGAGGCTGGTAAGAAACACCATATATTTT.

The J gene is TRBJ1-3, the V gene TRBV19, with a tentative D call TRBD1 (5 bases). V lost 7 bases and J 0 bases, leaving 10 bases between the germline ends. The CDR3 sequence is 14 residues long. Germline CDR1 is LNHDA and CDR2 is SQIVND (reference sequence). The CDR3 spells CASNGRDSGNTIYF. As DNA, the CDR3 is TGTGCCAGTAACGGCAGGGACTCTGGAAACACCATATATTTT.

This chain connects TRBV6-1 to TRBJ2-7, with 9 nucleotides matching TRBD1. Germline values: CDR1 MNHNS, CDR2 SASEGT. V dropped 4 bases and J dropped 6; count of bases not matched to a gene: 7. This CDR3 contains 14 residues. CDR3 amino acids: CASSGGDRVREQYF. DNA for the CDR3: TGTGCCAGCAGTGGAGGGGACAGGGTTCGCGAGCAGTACTTC.

This rearrangement joins TRBV3-1 to TRBJ1-5; possibly TRBD1 for D (6 bases). The CDR3 runs 15 residues. Between the trimmed V and J ends, which lost 1 base and 7 bases, there was a span of 14 bases. Germline CDR1 is LGHDT and CDR2 is YNNKEL (reference sequence). The CDR3 protein is CASSQGGGGRQPQHF. CDR3 bases: TGTGCCAGCAGCCAAGGAGGGGGGGGAAGACAGCCCCAGCATTTT.

The chain joins TRBV20-1 to TRBJ2-2; 9 nucleotides line up with TRBD1. The V gene end was trimmed by 4 bases and the J gene end by 3 bases; junction bases not matched to a gene: 3. The length of the CDR3 is 14 residues. Germline assignment: CDR1 DFQATT and CDR2 SNEGSKA (reference sequence). Here the CDR3 reads CSATRTGDTGELFF. Written as DNA, the CDR3 is TGCAGTGCTACCCGGACAGGGGACACCGGGGAGCTGTTTTTT.

The chain uses TRBV11-2 and TRBJ2-2, with 8 nucleotides matching TRBD1. This CDR3 is 15 amino acids long. V shed 2 bases, J shed 7 bases, and the junction held 6 bases outside the gene matches. Germline-derived CDR1 and CDR2 are SGHAT and FQNNGV. The CDR3 reads CASSLTPQGDGELFF. The CDR3 nucleotides are TGTGCCAGCAGCTTAACCCCACAGGGGGACGGGGAGCTGTTTTTT.

V gene TRBV5-6 combines with J gene TRBJ2-5, with TRBD2 identical over 8 bases. V lost 0 bases, J lost 5 bases, and 6 bases stayed unmatched. CDR1 SGHDT and CDR2 YYEEEE come from the germline V gene. The CDR3 is 15 amino acids. The CDR3, as DNA: TGTGCCAGCAGCTTGGAGGGACTAGGCGTGGAGACCCAGTACTTC. It encodes CASSLEGLGVETQYF.

The chain couples TRBV7-9 to TRBJ1-2; D unresolved. Germline-derived CDR1 and CDR2 are SEHNR and FQNEAQ (reference sequence). V lost 5 bases to trimming and J lost 8 bases, with 12 bases between them. This CDR3 region has 12 residues. The CDR3: CASSPPAGGYTF. CDR3 sequence (DNA): TGTGCCAGCAGCCCCCCCGCGGGAGGCTACACCTTC. The whole variable domain, filled in from reference TRBV7-9 and TRBJ1-2, reads DTGVSQNPRHKITKRGQNVTFRCDPISEHNRLYWYRQTLGQGPEFLTYFQNEAQLEKSRLLSDRFSAERPKGSFSTLEIQRTEQGDSAMYLCASSPPAGGYTFGSGTRLTVV.

This chain links TRBV19 with TRBJ2-1; tentative D call: TRBD2 (7 bases). V gave up 3 bases and J gave up 6 bases, with 12 bases separating them. The CDR3 is 14 amino acids. Germline V CDR1 and CDR2: LNHDA, SQIVND (reference sequence). The CDR3 sequence is CASSIRGGLNEQFF. CDR3 sequence (DNA): TGTGCCAGTAGTATTAGGGGGGGCCTCAATGAGCAGTTCTTC.

V and J are TRBV28 and TRBJ1-1; D is undetermined. The CDR3 consists of 11 residues. V was shortened by 7 bases and J by 11 bases, with 14 bases between the two germline ends. Per germline, CDR1 MDHEN and CDR2 SYDVKM. CDR3 nucleotides: TGTGCCAGCATCGAAAGCCGAGGGGCTTTCTTT. Its protein product is CASIESRGAFF.

This clonotype was picked up a small number of times. CDR3 residues: CASSLAGQGNGYTF. CDR3 DNA: TGTGCCAGCAGCTTGGCGGGACAGGGGAATGGCTACACCTTC. The rearrangement uses TRBV7-2 and TRBJ1-2; 10 bases agree with TRBD1. V was clipped by 3 bases and J by 6 bases; unmatched bases: 4. Germline CDR1 and CDR2: SGHTA and FQGNSA. CDR3 length: 14 amino acids.

The chain combines TRBV12-3 or TRBV12-4 with TRBJ2-2; 9 bases are a match to TRBD1. The CDR3 consists of 16 residues. The junction had 13 bases not matched to a gene; V was cut back by 8 bases and J by 6 bases. The CDR3 DNA follows: TGTGCCAGCGGGCTTGTTCCGGGACAGGGTCCCGGGGAGCTGTTTTTT. Encoded protein: CASGLVPGQGPGELFF.

The J gene is TRBJ2-2, the V gene TRBV20-1, with D tentatively TRBD1 (6 bases). The CDR3 spans 14 residues. The germline V gene encodes CDR1 DFQATT and CDR2 SNEGSKA (reference sequence). V dropped 6 bases and J dropped 3 bases, with 14 bases sitting between them. Written as DNA, the CDR3 is TGCAGTGCGCTACGTCAGGGGTACACCGGGGAGCTGTTTTTT. It encodes CSALRQGYTGELFF.

The chain links TRBV29-1 to TRBJ1-1; D is ambiguous. From germline, CDR1 is SQVTM and CDR2 ANQGSEA. This CDR3 contains 12 residues. The V gene lost 3 bases and the J gene lost 1 base, with 6 bases spanning the gap. The CDR3 here is CSVDAGNTEAFF. The CDR3 nucleotides are TGCAGCGTTGATGCTGGGAACACTGAAGCTTTCTTT.

The CDR3 here is CASSLPEGYAYEQYF. CDR3 nucleotide sequence: TGTGCCAGCAGCTTACCCGAGGGGTACGCCTACGAGCAGTACTTC. The chain uses TRBV7-8 and TRBJ2-7; the D call may be TRBD1 or TRBD2 (5 bases each). The V end lost 2 bases, the J end lost 2 bases, and 13 bases lay between the germline ends. Germline loops: CDR1 SGHVS, CDR2 FQNEAQ. The CDR3 has 15 amino acids.

In this sample, this clonotype turned up once. This chain links TRBV20-1 with TRBJ1-2; 9 nucleotides line up with TRBD1. This CDR3 has 15 residues. With V trimmed by 1 base and J by 2 bases, 5 bases remained unmatched. Germline lookup yields CDR1 DFQATT and CDR2 SNEGSKA (reference sequence). The CDR3 DNA is TGCAGTGCTAGAGCGCCCGGGACAGGGAACTATGGCTACACCTTC. The encoded protein is CSARAPGTGNYGYTF.

This chain uses TRBV5-1 with TRBJ1-3; D uncertain. The CDR3 is 16 amino acids. CDR1 is SGHRS and CDR2 is YFSETQ in the germline V gene. Trimming left V 0 bases short and J 0 bases short, with 10 bases between. The CDR3 spells CASSLGAHVSGNTIYF. The CDR3 bases are TGCGCCAGCAGCTTGGGAGCCCACGTCTCTGGAAACACCATATATTTT.

The chain uses TRBV12-3 or TRBV12-4 and TRBJ2-3, with no clear D. Trimming removed 5 bases from V and 10 bases from J, with 10 bases in between. This CDR3 is 11 amino acids long. CDR3 coding DNA: TGTGCCAGCAGTGCGCCAGAGTCGCAGTATTTT. It translates to CASSAPESQYF.

A single count supports this clonotype. The rearrangement joins TRBV6-1 to TRBJ1-2, with D perhaps matching TRBD1 (5 bases). Germline assignment: CDR1 MNHNS and CDR2 SASEGT. The CDR3 spans 16 residues. Between the trimmed V and J ends, which lost 6 bases and 8 bases, there was a span of 25 bases. The CDR3: CASRAPVLGTARGYTF. The CDR3 coding sequence is TGTGCCAGCAGAGCCCCCGTGTTAGGGACCGCTAGGGGCTACACCTTC.

The chain has TRBV6-5 and TRBJ2-7; D is possibly TRBD1 or TRBD2 (6 bases each). Germline V lookup: CDR1 MNHEY, CDR2 SVGAGI. The ends were cut back, 8 bases at V and 3 bases at J, with 17 bases in the middle. The CDR3 extends over 14 amino acids. The CDR3 is CASGRTASYYEQYF. For the CDR3, the DNA is TGTGCCAGCGGGAGGACAGCATCGTACTACGAGCAGTACTTC.

The genes are TRBV7-2 and TRBJ1-5, with a possible D match to TRBD1 (5 bases). The length of the CDR3 is 13 residues. Trimming took 1 base from V and 7 from J, leaving 8 bases between them. CDR1 is SGHTA and CDR2 is FQGNSA in the germline V gene. The CDR3 bases are TGTGCCAGCAGCTTAGAGAGGGACCAGCCCCAGCATTTT. Protein product: CASSLERDQPQHF. The full variable domain, in which reference TRBV7-2 and TRBJ1-5 provide the parts outside the CDR3, is GAGVSQSPSNKVTEKGKDVELRCDPISGHTALYWYRQSLGQGLEFLIYFQGNSAPDKSGLPSDRFSAERTGGSVSTLTIQRTQQEDSAVYLCASSLERDQPQHFGDGTRLSIL.

In its sample, this clonotype was seen once. This rearrangement joins TRBV7-9 to TRBJ2-3; TRBD1 matches at 10 bases. CDR1 and CDR2 (germline): SEHNR, FQNEAQ (reference sequence). With 0 bases clipped from V and 1 base from J, the junction kept 4 bases outside the gene matches. CDR3 size: 17 residues. The CDR3 region is CASSLARQGARTDTQYF. The CDR3 DNA is TGTGCCAGCAGCTTAGCGAGACAGGGGGCCCGCACAGATACGCAGTATTTT.

The rearrangement uses TRBV7-3 and TRBJ2-2; 7 positions match TRBD2. Germline-derived CDR1 and CDR2 are SGHTA and FQGTGA. V was clipped by 6 bases and J by 0 bases; unmatched bases: 10. This CDR3 is built from 17 residues. The CDR3 sequence is CASRGEAGQSNTGELFF. The CDR3, as DNA: TGTGCCAGCAGGGGGGAAGCGGGGCAGTCGAACACCGGGGAGCTGTTTTTT. The full variable domain, with the rest looked up from reference TRBV7-3 and TRBJ2-2, is GAGVSQTPSNKVTEKGKYVELRCDPISGHTALYWYRQSLGQGPEFLIYFQGTGAADDSGLPNDRFFAVRPEGSVSTLKIQRTERGDSAVYLCASRGEAGQSNTGELFFGEGSRLTVL.

This chain connects TRBV2 to TRBJ2-1, with 9 positions matching TRBD2. V lost 1 base and J lost 8; bases outside the gene matches: 12. This CDR3 is 17 amino acids long. CDR1 and CDR2 from the germline V gene are SNHLY and FYNNEI. CDR3 sequence: CASSEGPAGGPKDEQFF. The CDR3, as DNA: TGTGCCAGCAGTGAAGGTCCAGCGGGGGGCCCTAAGGATGAGCAGTTCTTC.

The rearrangement joins TRBV20-1 to TRBJ2-7; 7 bases fit TRBD1. The CDR3 is made up of 15 amino acids. Germline assignment: CDR1 DFQATT and CDR2 SNEGSKA (reference sequence). Trimming removed 1 base from V and 2 bases from J; junction bases left unmatched: 8. DNA for the CDR3: TGCAGTGCTAGAGGTCGACAGGGTCCGCCCTACGAGCAGTACTTC. It encodes CSARGRQGPPYEQYF.

This clonotype was found a few times. The rearrangement uses TRBV5-1 and TRBJ2-3; 7 nucleotides match TRBD1. Trimming at V came to 4 bases and at J to 5 bases, leaving 16 bases not matched to a gene. Germline loops: CDR1 SGHRS, CDR2 YFSETQ. The CDR3 is 17 amino acids. The CDR3 nucleotides are TGCGCCAGCAGCATCGACCCGGGACAGAGGGCCGGAGATACGCAGTATTTT. Translated: CASSIDPGQRAGDTQYF.